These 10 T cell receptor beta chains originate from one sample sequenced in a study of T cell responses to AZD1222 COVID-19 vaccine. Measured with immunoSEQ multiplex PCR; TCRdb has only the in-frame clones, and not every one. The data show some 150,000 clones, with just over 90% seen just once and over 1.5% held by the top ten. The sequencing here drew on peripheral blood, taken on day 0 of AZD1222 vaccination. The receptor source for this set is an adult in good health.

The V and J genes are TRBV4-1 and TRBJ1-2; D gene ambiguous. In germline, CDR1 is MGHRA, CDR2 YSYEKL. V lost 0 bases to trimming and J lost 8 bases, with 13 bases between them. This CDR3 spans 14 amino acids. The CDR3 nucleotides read TGCGCCAGCAGCCAAGATATAGGGTTTAGAGGCTACACCTTC. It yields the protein CASSQDIGFRGYTF.

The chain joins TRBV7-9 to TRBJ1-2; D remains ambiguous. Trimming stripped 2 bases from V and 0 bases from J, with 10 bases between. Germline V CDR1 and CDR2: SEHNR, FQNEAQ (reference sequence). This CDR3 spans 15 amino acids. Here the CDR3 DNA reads TGTGCCAGCAGCTTATTAGAGCTCTCTAACTATGGCTACACCTTC. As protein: CASSLLELSNYGYTF.

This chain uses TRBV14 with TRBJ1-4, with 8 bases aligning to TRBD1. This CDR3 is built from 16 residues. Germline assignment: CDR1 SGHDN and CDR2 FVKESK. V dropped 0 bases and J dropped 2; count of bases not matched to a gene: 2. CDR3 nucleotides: TGTGCCAGCAGCCAAGAGCAGGGGGCGACTAATGAAAAACTGTTTTTT. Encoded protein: CASSQEQGATNEKLFF.

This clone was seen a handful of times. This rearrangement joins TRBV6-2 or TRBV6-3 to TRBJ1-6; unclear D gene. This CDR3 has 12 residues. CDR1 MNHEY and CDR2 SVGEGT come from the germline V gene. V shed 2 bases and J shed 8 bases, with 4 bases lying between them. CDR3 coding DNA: TGTGCCAGCAGTTACGGGGATTCACCCCTCCACTTT. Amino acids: CASSYGDSPLHF.

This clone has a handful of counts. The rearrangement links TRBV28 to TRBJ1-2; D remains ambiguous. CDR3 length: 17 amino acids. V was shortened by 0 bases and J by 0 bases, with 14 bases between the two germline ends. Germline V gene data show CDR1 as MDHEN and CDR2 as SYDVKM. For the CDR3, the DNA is TGTGCCAGCAGTTTATGGCATCGAGGAGCGGCTAACTATGGCTACACCTTC. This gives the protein CASSLWHRGAANYGYTF.

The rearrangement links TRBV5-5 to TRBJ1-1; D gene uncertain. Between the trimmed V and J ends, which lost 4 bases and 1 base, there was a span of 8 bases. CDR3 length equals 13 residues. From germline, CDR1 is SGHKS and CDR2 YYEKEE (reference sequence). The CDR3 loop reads CASSPQTNTEAFF. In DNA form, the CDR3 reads TGTGCCAGCAGCCCGCAAACGAACACTGAAGCTTTCTTT.

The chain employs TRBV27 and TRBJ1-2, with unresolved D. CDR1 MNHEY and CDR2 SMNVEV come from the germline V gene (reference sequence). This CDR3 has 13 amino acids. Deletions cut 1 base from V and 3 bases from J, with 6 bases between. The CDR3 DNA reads TGTGCCAGCAGTTTATACTTGGACTATGGCTACACCTTC. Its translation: CASSLYLDYGYTF.

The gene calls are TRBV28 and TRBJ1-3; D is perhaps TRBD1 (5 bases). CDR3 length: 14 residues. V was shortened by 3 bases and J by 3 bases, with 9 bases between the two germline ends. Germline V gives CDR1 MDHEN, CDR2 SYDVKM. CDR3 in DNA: TGTGCCAGCAGTTTCCAAAGGGGTGGAAACACCATATATTTT. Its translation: CASSFQRGGNTIYF. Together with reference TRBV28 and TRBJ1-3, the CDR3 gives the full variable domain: DVKVTQSSRYLVKRTGEKVFLECVQDMDHENMFWYRQDPGLGLRLIYFSYDVKMKEKGDIPEGYSVSREKKERFSLILESASTNQTSMYLCASSFQRGGNTIYFGEGSWLTVV.

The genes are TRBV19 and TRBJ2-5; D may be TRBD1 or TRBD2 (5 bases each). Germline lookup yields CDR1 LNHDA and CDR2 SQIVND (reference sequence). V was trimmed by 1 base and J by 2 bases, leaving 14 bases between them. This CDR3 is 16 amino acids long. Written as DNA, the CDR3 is TGTGCCAGTAGTATAGGGGGCGGGCAGCTTCAAGAGACCCAGTACTTC. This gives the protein CASSIGGGQLQETQYF.

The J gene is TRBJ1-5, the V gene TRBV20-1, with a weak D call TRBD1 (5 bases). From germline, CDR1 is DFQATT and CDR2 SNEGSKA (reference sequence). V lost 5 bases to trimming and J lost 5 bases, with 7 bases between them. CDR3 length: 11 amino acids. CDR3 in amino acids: CSAGGDQPQHF. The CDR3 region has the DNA TGCAGTGCTGGGGGGGATCAGCCCCAGCATTTT.